This TCR beta chain was observed in a study of regulatory T cells in long-lasting Graves disease. General study points: Persistent disease exhibited a predilection for TRBV28, TRBJ1-2 and TRBJ2-5.

Germline V gene lookup returns CDR1 SEHNR and CDR2 FQNEAQ (reference sequence). The CDR3 consists of 13 residues. V was trimmed by 4 bases and J by 0 bases, leaving 7 bases between them. The TCR beta library used iRepertoire HTBI primers with Arm-PCR amplification of CDR3. TCRdb reprocessed the multiplex PCR reads via MiXCR and lists one record per CDR3 protein. This sample has 520,000 or so distinct CDR3 sequences; 12% occur once, and the top ten carry 7.5% to 9%. To note about this clonotype: Its antigen is unidentified.

Indicated time point: newly diagnosed GD, antithyroid drugs for less than 3 months. The TCR library used RNA extracted from PBMCs. These data were also filed under a second study, of T cells in Graves' hyperthyroidism and ophthalmopathy.

The TCR was taken from a woman in her twenties or thirties with Graves disease. Sequencing used peripheral blood mononuclear cells (PBMCs), obtained at new diagnosis, from a patient treated with antithyroid drugs. This chain uses TRBV7-9 with TRBJ2-7; no clear D. The CDR3 protein is CASSWVFSYEQYF. The CDR3 nucleotides read TGTGCCAGCAGCTGGGTATTCTCCTACGAGCAGTACTTC.